These T cell receptor beta chains were read from a single sample in a study of T cell responses to AZD1222 COVID-19 vaccine. Profiled with immunoSEQ multiplex PCR; TCRdb holds only in-frame clones, not every one. The profile covers approximately 92,000 clones, with under 95% appearing a single time and about 20% taken by the ten largest. The sequencing here drew on peripheral blood, taken on day 0 of AZD1222 vaccination. The receptors come from an adult in good health. Each CDR3 is given with its conserved first and last residue. D genes are given only for firm matches. Some rows mark clone size as missing; the rest say once, few, many or name a class of expanded clone.

clone_size	v_call	j_call	d_call	cdr3_aa	cdr3_nt
.	TRBV5-4	TRBJ2-3	.	CASSFFGGGDTQYF	TGTGCCAGCAGCTTTTTTGGGGGCGGAGATACGCAGTATTTT
.	TRBV10-3	TRBJ2-4	TRBD2	CAISTTPVRRGVGEAKNIQYF	TGTGCCATCAGCACGACGCCTGTAAGACGGGGGGTCGGTGAAGCCAAAAACATTCAGTACTTC
.	TRBV5-4	TRBJ1-1	.	CASSPGGVQMITEAFF	TGTGCCAGCAGTCCCGGTGGGGTACAGATGATCACTGAAGCTTTCTTT
.	TRBV2	TRBJ1-4	.	CASKGLLGHRGEKLFF	TGTGCCAGCAAGGGGCTTCTTGGACATAGGGGTGAAAAACTGTTTTTT
.	TRBV4-1	TRBJ1-1	TRBD1	CASSQGTTGEAMNTEAFF	TGCGCCAGCAGCCAGGGTACCACAGGGGAAGCGATGAACACTGAAGCTTTCTTT
.	TRBV4-2	TRBJ1-5	.	CASSRVSSGNQPQHF	TGTGCCAGCAGCCGAGTAAGCTCGGGGAATCAGCCCCAGCATTTT
.	TRBV29-1	TRBJ1-2	TRBD1	CSAGGTGGGNYGYTF	TGCAGCGCCGGAGGGACAGGGGGCGGAAACTATGGCTACACCTTC
.	TRBV7-2	TRBJ2-3	.	CASSLIGGPSTDTQYF	TGTGCCAGCAGCTTAATCGGGGGACCTAGCACAGATACGCAGTATTTT
.	TRBV19	TRBJ1-2	TRBD1	CASSTGDRAYGYTF	TGTGCCAGTAGTACGGGGGACAGAGCCTATGGCTACACCTTC
.	TRBV7-3	TRBJ1-1	TRBD1	CASSTGQGLEAFF	TGTGCCAGCAGCACGGGACAGGGACTTGAAGCTTTCTTT
.	TRBV2	TRBJ1-1	TRBD1	CASSPQIRHRGNTEAFF	TGTGCCAGCAGTCCACAAATTCGACACAGGGGGAACACTGAAGCTTTCTTT
.	TRBV7-7	TRBJ2-7	.	CASSPRTVSHHEQYF	TGTGCTAGCAGCCCCAGGACAGTGAGCCACCACGAGCAGTACTTC
.	TRBV7-9	TRBJ1-5	.	CASSFSGGNQPQHF	TGTGCCAGCAGCTTTTCCGGGGGAAATCAGCCCCAGCATTTT
.	TRBV4-2	TRBJ2-1	.	CASSLGQLETNNEQFF	TGTGCCAGCAGCCTAGGACAGCTAGAGACCAACAATGAGCAGTTCTTC
.	TRBV7-9	TRBJ1-6	.	CASRRSSYNSPLHF	TGTGCCAGCCGTAGGAGCTCCTATAATTCACCCCTCCACTTT
.	TRBV6-2/TRBV6-3	TRBJ2-2	TRBD1	CASSYSRGSGELFF	TGTGCCAGCAGTTACAGCAGGGGGTCCGGGGAGCTGTTTTTT
.	TRBV6-5	TRBJ1-2	TRBD1	CASSSWDRGLHGYTF	TGTGCCAGCAGTTCCTGGGACAGGGGGCTCCATGGCTACACCTTC
.	TRBV18	TRBJ2-4	.	CASSTQVAKNIQYF	TGTGCCAGCTCAACCCAGGTAGCCAAAAACATTCAGTACTTC
once	TRBV5-1	TRBJ1-2	.	CASSLASSVFYGYTF	TGCGCCAGCAGCTTGGCCAGTTCTGTTTTCTATGGCTACACCTTC
.	TRBV6-5	TRBJ1-1	TRBD1	CASRGQGALAEAFF	TGTGCCAGCAGAGGACAGGGGGCTTTGGCTGAAGCTTTCTTT
.	TRBV27	TRBJ1-1	TRBD1	CASSSGQGNTEAFF	TGTGCCAGCAGTTCGGGACAGGGGAACACTGAAGCTTTCTTT
.	TRBV19	TRBJ1-6	.	CASSIYDRGSPLHF	TGTGCCAGTAGTATTTATGACCGGGGGTCACCCCTCCACTTT
.	TRBV19	TRBJ1-5	.	CASNEGAAGNQPQHF	TGTGCCAGTAACGAAGGGGCGGCGGGCAATCAGCCCCAGCATTTT
.	TRBV2	TRBJ2-5	.	CASSETSSRRETQYF	TGTGCCAGCAGTGAAACGTCTTCTAGACGGGAGACCCAGTACTTC
.	TRBV15	TRBJ1-1	.	CATSRVQYTEAFF	TGTGCCACCAGCAGAGTACAGTACACTGAAGCTTTCTTT
.	TRBV19	TRBJ1-1	TRBD1	CATHRGYTEAFF	TGTGCCACCCACAGGGGCTACACTGAAGCTTTCTTT